This T cell receptor (beta chain) emerged from a study of tissue T cells after allogeneic stem cell transplantation. Remarks on this clone: Its antigen is unknown.

Libraries were prepared by immunoSEQ multiplex PCR; TCRdb keeps only in-frame clonotypes and omits some of them. The sample lists about 9,800 clones; over 60% were seen once. Findings and caveats of the study: Motif-based clustering found tissue-specific repertoire signatures shared across patients, though few clones were shared. Within patients, tissue anatomy strongly shaped TCR repertoire composition.

V lost 5 bases and J 0 bases, leaving 8 bases between the germline ends. This CDR3 has 14 amino acids. CDR1 SGHTA and CDR2 FQGNSA come from the germline V gene. V and J are TRBV7-2 and TRBJ1-3; D is undetermined. The receptor was isolated from a male donor aged 60 or over with lung cancer. The specimen comprised tissue from the stomach, sampled at autopsy. In nucleotides, the CDR3 is TGTGCCAGCAGCATCAGCAGCTCTGGAAACACCATATATTTT. Translated: CASSISSSGNTIYF.